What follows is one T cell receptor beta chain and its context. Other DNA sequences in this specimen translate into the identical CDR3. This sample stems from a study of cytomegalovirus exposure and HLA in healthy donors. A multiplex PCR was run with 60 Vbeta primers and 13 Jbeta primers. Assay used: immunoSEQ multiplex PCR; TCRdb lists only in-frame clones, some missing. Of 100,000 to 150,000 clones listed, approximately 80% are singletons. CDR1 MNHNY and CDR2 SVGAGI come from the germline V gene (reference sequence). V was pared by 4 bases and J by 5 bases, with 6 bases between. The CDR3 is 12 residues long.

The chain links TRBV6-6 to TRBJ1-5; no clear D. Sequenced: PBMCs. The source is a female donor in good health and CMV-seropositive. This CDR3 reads CASSSPYQPQHF. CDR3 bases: TGTGCCAGCAGTTCCCCGTATCAGCCCCAGCATTTT.